The 26 T cell receptor beta chains presented below share a single source sample, sequenced in a study of T cell repertoires in cytomegalovirus infection. From the reads, TCRdb called clonotypes with MiXCR, one entry per CDR3 protein. The data show roughly 500,000 distinct CDR3 sequences, roughly 12% seen once. Sequencing was performed on PBMCs. All receptors derive from a human donor in good health (CMV status not recorded). Some clones in this sample may be carry-over from other donors' samples.

This clonotype was seen many times. The CDR3 loop reads CASSLAGVGTHNEQFF. The CDR3 DNA sequence: TGTGCCAGCAGCTTAGCGGGCGTGGGGACCCACAATGAGCAGTTCTTC. The V and J genes are TRBV7-9 and TRBJ2-1, with D perhaps matching TRBD1 or TRBD2 (5 bases each). V was clipped by 0 bases and J by 5 bases, with 14 bases between them. The CDR3 has 16 amino acids. Germline V gene sequence: CDR1 SEHNR, CDR2 FQNEAQ (reference sequence).

There are many counts of this clonotype. This chain joins TRBV7-9 and TRBJ2-7; possibly TRBD2 for D (6 bases). Germline V gene lookup returns CDR1 SEHNR and CDR2 FQNEAQ (reference sequence). The ends were cut back, 5 bases at V and 4 bases at J, with 15 bases in the middle. The CDR3 sequence is 14 residues long. The CDR3 DNA follows: TGTGCCAGCAGCAGGGGCCTCGCGGGATACGAGCAGTACTTC. It is translated as CASSRGLAGYEQYF.

This clonotype was recorded many times. J is TRBJ2-1 and V is TRBV14; D is unresolved. With 1 base removed from V and 3 bases from J, the gap between germline ends came to 13 bases. This CDR3 region has 16 residues. Looked up from germline, CDR1 is SGHDN and CDR2 is FVKESK. The CDR3 sequence is CASSQGSTDYYNEQFF. The DNA of the CDR3 is TGTGCCAGCAGCCAAGGATCCACAGATTACTACAATGAGCAGTTCTTC.

This clonotype has ten or more counts. The J gene is TRBJ2-7, the V gene TRBV6-1; D is unresolved. CDR1 and CDR2 from the germline V gene are MNHNS and SASEGT. Trimming took 6 bases from V and 2 from J, leaving 14 bases between them. The CDR3 runs to 14 residues. The CDR3 sequence: CASRRSLNTYEQYF. Written as DNA, the CDR3 is TGTGCCAGCAGGAGGTCGCTTAATACCTACGAGCAGTACTTC.

This clonotype came up many times. The chain combines TRBV7-2 with TRBJ2-1; TRBD2 matches 9 bases. Germline values: CDR1 SGHTA, CDR2 FQGNSA. V lost 3 bases to trimming and J lost 7 bases; unmatched junction nucleotides: 7. This CDR3 has 15 amino acids. The CDR3 DNA reads as TGTGCCAGCAGCTTGATCGCGGGGGGGGGGAATGAGCAGTTCTTC. Translating it yields CASSLIAGGGNEQFF.

Many counts were recorded for this clonotype. The chain combines TRBV5-5 with TRBJ1-1, with 7 bases that match TRBD1. Germline values: CDR1 SGHKS, CDR2 YYEKEE (reference sequence). Trimming at V came to 1 base and at J to 1 base, leaving 13 bases not matched to a gene. The CDR3 extends over 18 amino acids. The CDR3: CASSLKELDRVGNTEAFF. For the CDR3, the DNA is TGTGCCAGCAGCTTGAAGGAACTTGACAGGGTGGGGAACACTGAAGCTTTCTTT.

This clonotype has a count of ten or more. V is TRBV27 and J is TRBJ2-3; D remains ambiguous. Deletions cut 4 bases from V and 0 bases from J, with 11 bases between. CDR1 is MNHEY, CDR2 SMNVEV, per germline (reference sequence). CDR3 length: 15 residues. The DNA of the CDR3 is TGTGCCAGCAGTTCGCTTACGCTAAGCACAGATACGCAGTATTTT. Protein: CASSSLTLSTDTQYF.

This clonotype has at least ten counts. This sequence joins TRBV6-1 and TRBJ2-2; D possibly corresponds to TRBD1 (6 bases). The CDR3 loop spans 14 amino acids. Germline V gene sequence: CDR1 MNHNS, CDR2 SASEGT. V was pared by 5 bases and J by 3 bases, with 10 bases between. CDR3 sequence: CASSRTGYTGELFF. The CDR3 region has the DNA TGTGCCAGCAGTAGAACAGGGTACACCGGGGAGCTGTTTTTT.

This clonotype showed up many times. The V and J genes are TRBV28 and TRBJ1-2; 7 positions match TRBD1. Trimming cost V 5 bases and J 6 bases; bases outside gene matches: 6. The germline CDR1 and CDR2 sequences are MDHEN and SYDVKM. The CDR3 runs to 13 residues. The CDR3 DNA follows: TGTGCCAGCAGTATGGACAGGTCTGATGGCTACACCTTC. This translates into CASSMDRSDGYTF.

Many counts were recorded for this clonotype. The CDR3 region is CASSHRGQGIHNEQFF. The DNA of the CDR3 is TGTGCCAGCAGCCACCGGGGACAGGGGATACACAATGAGCAGTTCTTC. This rearrangement joins TRBV5-5 to TRBJ2-1; 10 positions match TRBD1. The CDR3 consists of 16 residues. Germline trimming cut 4 bases from V and 5 bases from J; bases unmatched to any gene: 9. Germline CDR1 SGHKS, CDR2 YYEKEE (reference sequence).

In this sample, this clonotype turned up a few times. The chain joins TRBV6-2 or TRBV6-3 to TRBJ1-5; 9 bases match TRBD1. The germline V gene encodes CDR1 MNHEY and CDR2 SVGEGT. This CDR3 has 16 residues. Trimming at V came to 7 bases and at J to 2 bases, leaving 9 bases not matched to a gene. The CDR3 reads CASKMARQGGNQPQHF. DNA for the CDR3: TGTGCCAGCAAAATGGCTCGACAGGGGGGCAATCAGCCCCAGCATTTT.

The J gene is TRBJ2-3, the V gene TRBV20-1; 8 bases agree with TRBD2. This CDR3 region has 16 residues. The J segment lost 2 bases and the V segment lost 6 bases, leaving 13 bases of the junction unmatched. The germline gives CDR1 DFQATT, CDR2 SNEGSKA (reference sequence). CDR3 amino acids: CSANLGGGGTTDTQYF. Written as DNA, the CDR3 is TGCAGTGCCAATTTAGGAGGCGGGGGGACCACAGATACGCAGTATTTT.

This clonotype was seen repeatedly, ten times or more. In DNA, the CDR3 is TGTGCTAGTGCCGTTGCGGGGACAGGGGCCTACGAGCAGTACTTC. Protein: CASAVAGTGAYEQYF. J is TRBJ2-7 and V is TRBV12-5, with 10 bases aligning to TRBD1. After removal of 7 bases from V and 2 bases from J, the junction contained 8 bases not matched to a gene. The CDR3 is made up of 15 amino acids. Germline V gives CDR1 LGHNT, CDR2 FRNRAP.

This clonotype was counted between two and nine times. This rearrangement joins TRBV5-5 to TRBJ2-5; D is unresolved. The CDR3 has 14 amino acids. Germline V gene lookup returns CDR1 SGHKS and CDR2 YYEKEE (reference sequence). V was cut by 1 base and J by 0 bases, with 7 bases left in between. The CDR3 coding sequence is TGTGCCAGCAGCTTGACAGAGTACCAAGAGACCCAGTACTTC. Its protein product is CASSLTEYQETQYF. Looking up the rest from reference TRBV5-5 and TRBJ2-5 gives the full variable domain: DAGVTQSPTHLIKTRGQQVTLRCSPISGHKSVSWYQQVLGQGPQFIFQYYEKEERGRGNFPDRFSARQFPNYSSELNVNALLLGDSALYLCASSLTEYQETQYFGPGTRLLVL.

This clonotype was detected many times. V usage is TRBV20-1 and J usage is TRBJ1-6, with D perhaps matching TRBD1 (5 bases). The germline V and J ends were trimmed by 6 bases and 7 bases, with 22 bases remaining between them. The CDR3 totals 16 residues. Germline-derived CDR1 and CDR2 are DFQATT and SNEGSKA (reference sequence). The CDR3 protein is CSATQGGRRRNSPLHF. The CDR3 nucleotides are TGCAGTGCCACTCAGGGAGGGAGGCGGAGAAATTCACCCCTCCACTTT.

This clonotype was recorded at least ten times. One end of the junction is discordant with germline, which a read error may explain. The chain is built from TRBV7-2 and TRBJ2-1; 9 nucleotides match TRBD2. The V gene's germline CDR1 is SGHTA and CDR2 FQGNSA. The CDR3 loop spans 13 amino acids. In nucleotides, the CDR3 is TGTGCCAGCAGCCCCGGGGGACTAGCTCACCACGGGTTT. It specifies CASSPGGLAHHGF.

The genes are TRBV27 and TRBJ2-1; D may be TRBD2 (5 bases). The CDR3 runs to 15 residues. The ends were cut back, 7 bases at V and 4 bases at J, with 17 bases in the middle. In germline, CDR1 is MNHEY, CDR2 SMNVEV (reference sequence). CDR3: CASTRVVARYNEQFF. The CDR3 region has the DNA TGTGCCAGCACGAGGGTAGTAGCGAGGTACAATGAGCAGTTCTTC.

In its sample, this clonotype was seen many times. V and J are TRBV6-1 and TRBJ1-5; D remains ambiguous. The germline V gene has CDR1 MNHNS and CDR2 SASEGT. V was trimmed by 1 base and J by 1 base, leaving 17 bases between them. This CDR3 has 18 residues. DNA of the CDR3: TGTGCCAGCAGTGAAGTCGGGCAGTCGGTAAGGAGCAATCAGCCCCAGCATTTT. Residues: CASSEVGQSVRSNQPQHF.

This clonotype was counted a few times. The chain recombines TRBV6-6 with TRBJ2-7; 9 bases fit TRBD1. There are 15 residues in the CDR3. V lost 3 bases and J lost 5; bases outside the gene matches: 8. The V gene's germline CDR1 is MNHNY and CDR2 SVGAGI (reference sequence). CDR3 DNA sequence: TGTGCCAGCAGTTATCAGGGACAGGGAAACGACGAGCAGTACTTC. Translation gives CASSYQGQGNDEQYF.

This clonotype was found a few times. The CDR3 here is CSANLAGGGTDTQYF. DNA for the CDR3: TGCAGTGCCAACCTAGCGGGGGGGGGCACAGATACGCAGTATTTT. The genes are TRBV20-1 and TRBJ2-3; 12 positions match TRBD2. Germline assignment: CDR1 DFQATT and CDR2 SNEGSKA (reference sequence). The V segment lost 6 bases and the J segment 1 base; nucleotides outside the gene matches: 5. The CDR3 spans 15 residues.

This clonotype was recorded many times. The V gene is TRBV28, the J gene TRBJ1-1, with a tentative D call TRBD1 (5 bases). This CDR3 is built from 11 residues. Trimming cost V 11 bases and J 6 bases, with 13 bases left between them. The germline V gene has CDR1 MDHEN and CDR2 SYDVKM. Here the CDR3 reads CALGGRSEAFF. CDR3 sequence (DNA): TGTGCCCTGGGGGGTCGATCTGAAGCTTTCTTT. Based on the CDR3 plus reference TRBV28 and TRBJ1-1, the full variable domain is DVKVTQSSRYLVKRTGEKVFLECVQDMDHENMFWYRQDPGLGLRLIYFSYDVKMKEKGDIPEGYSVSREKKERFSLILESASTNQTSMYLCALGGRSEAFFGQGTRLTVV.

This clonotype was counted many times. The chain couples TRBV12-3 or TRBV12-4 to TRBJ2-1; maybe TRBD1 (6 bases). CDR3 size: 14 residues. V lost 6 bases and J lost 10, with 19 bases in between. The CDR3 DNA reads as TGTGCCAGCAGCCTAGATCGGACAGCCCAGGAGCAGTTCTTC. Translating it yields CASSLDRTAQEQFF.

This clonotype showed up many times. This chain links TRBV7-8 with TRBJ1-2; 9 bases line up with TRBD1. This CDR3 contains 16 residues. Germline CDR1 reads SGHVS; CDR2 reads FQNEAQ. The junction had 8 bases not matched to a gene; V was cut back by 5 bases and J by 1 base. The CDR3 here is CASSPRTGEDNYGYTF. CDR3 DNA sequence: TGTGCCAGCAGCCCACGGACAGGGGAGGATAACTATGGCTACACCTTC.

Ten or more counts support this clonotype. The chain has TRBV7-4 and TRBJ1-5; 9 bases match TRBD1. This CDR3 is 16 amino acids long. V dropped 5 bases and J dropped 2; count of bases not matched to a gene: 7. Germline V gives CDR1 SGHVT, CDR2 SQSDAQ. DNA of the CDR3: TGTGCCAGCAGCCCCCCGACAGGGGGGGGCAATCAGCCCCAGCATTTT. It encodes CASSPPTGGGNQPQHF. The full variable domain, rest sourced from reference TRBV7-4 and TRBJ1-5, is GAGVSQSPRYKVAKRGRDVALRCDSISGHVTLYWYRQTLGQGSEVLTYSQSDAQRDKSGRPSGRFSAERPERSVSTLKIQRTEQGDSAVYLCASSPPTGGGNQPQHFGDGTRLSIL.

This clonotype appeared a few times. The V call is TRBV9, the J call TRBJ2-3, with TRBD1 identical over 9 bases. The CDR3 is 14 residues long. With V trimmed by 6 bases and J by 4 bases, 6 bases remained unmatched. In germline, CDR1 is SGDLS, CDR2 YYNGEE. The CDR3: CASTLTGGPDTQYF. The CDR3 DNA sequence: TGTGCCAGCACCTTGACAGGGGGGCCAGATACGCAGTATTTT.

This clonotype was counted at least ten times. The rearrangement uses TRBV15 and TRBJ2-1; 11 nucleotides align to TRBD2. The CDR3 runs to 18 residues. After removal of 1 base from V and 1 base from J, the junction contained 6 bases not matched to a gene. Germline loops: CDR1 LNHNV, CDR2 YYDKDF (reference sequence). The CDR3 coding sequence is TGTGCCACCAGCAGAGCGGGACTAGCGGCTGTGTCCTACAATGAGCAGTTCTTC. Translation gives CATSRAGLAAVSYNEQFF.